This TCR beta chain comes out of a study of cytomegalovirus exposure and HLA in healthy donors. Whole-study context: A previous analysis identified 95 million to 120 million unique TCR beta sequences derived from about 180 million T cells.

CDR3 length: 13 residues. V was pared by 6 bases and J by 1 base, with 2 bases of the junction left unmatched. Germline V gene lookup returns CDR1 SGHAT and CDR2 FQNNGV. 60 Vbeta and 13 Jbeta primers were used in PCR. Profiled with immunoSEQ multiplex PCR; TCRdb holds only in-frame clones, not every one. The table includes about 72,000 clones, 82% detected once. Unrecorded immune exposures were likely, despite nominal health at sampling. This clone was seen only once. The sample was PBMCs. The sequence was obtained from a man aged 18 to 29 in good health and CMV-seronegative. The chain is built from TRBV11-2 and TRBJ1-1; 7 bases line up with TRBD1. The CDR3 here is CASRRGQNTEAFF. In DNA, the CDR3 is TGTGCCAGCAGAAGGGGGCAGAACACTGAAGCTTTCTTT.